This T cell receptor (beta chain) was captured by sequencing in a study of T cells after yellow fever vaccination. At the level of the study: Some fractions had low cell numbers, and these were prepared with SMART-Seq v4 Ultra Low Input.

TCRdb processed the 5' RACE reads anew with MiXCR; each CDR3 protein has one entry. The sample contains about 240,000 distinct CDR3 sequences, less than 9% of which appear only once. This CDR3 has 13 residues. Trimming took 6 bases from V and 6 from J, leaving 17 bases between them. CDR1 and CDR2 (germline): DFQATT, SNEGSKA (reference sequence). This clonotype was observed a handful of times. Its antigen is undetermined. Findings and caveats of the study: Highly abundant clonotypes carried over from the bulk population could end up in FACS-sorted repertoires as contaminants.

The sample here was CD4+ T cells sorted from PBMCs, taken 15 days after the yellow fever booster vaccination. This TCR derives from a man under 40 who received the YFV17D yellow fever vaccine. This rearrangement joins TRBV20-1 to TRBJ1-2; D gene ambiguous. CDR3 bases: TGCAGTGCCCCTAGCCCTCTCGACGATGGCTACACCTTC. Encoded protein: CSAPSPLDDGYTF.